The present entry profiles one TCR beta chain with its context. Its target is not known. V gave up 5 bases and J gave up 0 bases, with 10 bases separating them. The CDR3 loop spans 14 amino acids. From germline, CDR1 is SEHNR and CDR2 FQNEAQ (reference sequence). The entry originates in a study of PD-1 blockade in classical Hodgkin lymphoma. The study's findings and limits: Only CD4+ TCR diversity, not CD8+, had risen significantly by C4D1.

Every patient relapsed after autologous stem cell transplantation, and brentuximab vedotin exposure varied. Only in-frame clones appear in the TCRdb table, and some are missing; sequencing was by immunoSEQ multiplex PCR. The table includes tens of thousands of clones, more than 90% detected once. This sequence originates from a human donor with classical Hodgkin lymphoma. This chain connects TRBV7-9 to TRBJ1-2; no reliable D call. The sample consisted of peripheral blood mononuclear cells (PBMCs), taken at baseline. The CDR3 loop reads CASSPRRANYGYTF. CDR3 DNA: TGTGCCAGCAGCCCCCGACGCGCTAACTATGGCTACACCTTC.